Given below is one T cell receptor (beta chain) in context. Its specificity is unknown. CDR3 length: 13 amino acids. In germline, CDR1 is SQVTM, CDR2 ANQGSEA. Trimming took off 3 bases at V and 0 bases at J, with 9 bases between the two ends. Use of 60 Vbeta and 13 Jbeta primers characterized the PCR. Repertoires were generated with immunoSEQ multiplex PCR, while TCRdb's copy carries only in-frame clones and drops some. The sample lists approximately 180,000 clones; roughly 70% were seen once. These data belong to a study of cytomegalovirus exposure and HLA in healthy donors. The wider study: Across roughly 400 genotyped donors, roughly 80% landed in the Caucasian-associated ancestry cluster.

Findings of the study overall: In a later analysis, several top co-occurrence clusters appeared linked to parvovirus B19, influenza, CMV and Epstein-Barr virus.

The genes are TRBV29-1 and TRBJ2-7, with D possibly being TRBD1 (5 bases). The clonotype was recovered from a male donor in good health and CMV-seronegative. Material: PBMCs. CDR3 DNA sequence: TGCAGCGTTGAGGGGCCGAGCTCCTACGAGCAGTACTTC. Its protein is CSVEGPSSYEQYF.